A single sample is the source of the 10 T cell receptor beta chains below, sequenced in a study of tumor-infiltrating lymphocytes in primary liver carcinoma. A primer in the constant region served to generate TCR beta cDNA from 500 ng of total RNA. Amplification in three nested multiplex PCR rounds with slightly modified ARM-PCR gave rise to TCR beta libraries. The two initial PCR rounds, roughly 10 cycles each, used TRBV1-TRBV30 forward and C-beta reverse primers. TCRdb processed the multiplex PCR reads anew with MiXCR; each CDR3 protein has one entry. The table lists about 48,000 distinct CDR3 sequences, 60% to 75% of them singletons. Total RNA and DNA came together from around 20-30 mg of bulk tissue without cell sorting. Sequencing was carried out using liver tumor tissue from sampling region 3. Sample subset: tumor region T3, left-lateral pole. Every receptor here comes from a man between 40 and 49 years old with primary liver carcinoma and hepatitis B virus infection.

Comments on this clonotype: A junction end diverges from the germline sequence, so it may reflect a read error. The chain has TRBV6-2 or TRBV6-3 and TRBJ2-1; 8 nucleotides match TRBD2. The length of the CDR3 is 16 residues. Germline values: CDR1 MNHEY, CDR2 SVGEGT. In nucleotides, the CDR3 is TGTGCCAGCAGTATAACGGGAGGGGTTTTCCTTAATGAGCAGTCCTTC. Translated: CASSITGGVFLNEQSF.

With respect to this clonotype: One junction end disagrees with the germline gene, perhaps due to a read error. V usage is TRBV11-2 and J usage is TRBJ1-1; D is undetermined. Germline assignment: CDR1 SGHAT and CDR2 FQNNGV. CDR3 length equals 14 residues. CDR3 sequence reads: CASSLGHANIEAFF. CDR3 DNA: TGTGCCAGCAGCTTAGGGCACGCGAACATTGAAGCTTTCTTT.

The rearrangement links TRBV11-1 to TRBJ2-3, with 9 bases fitting TRBD1. Looked up from germline, CDR1 is SGHAT and CDR2 is FQDESV (reference sequence). V dropped 11 bases and J dropped 4; count of bases not matched to a gene: 16. CDR3 length equals 16 residues. The CDR3 is CAGYTVQGAQADTQYF. The CDR3 nucleotides are TGTGCCGGCTACACCGTACAGGGGGCCCAAGCAGATACGCAGTATTTT.

To note about this clonotype: A junction end diverges from the germline sequence, so it may reflect a read error. The rearrangement uses TRBV7-9 and TRBJ1-2; D not certain. The CDR3 totals 13 residues. From germline, CDR1 is SEHNR and CDR2 FQNEAQ (reference sequence). The CDR3 sequence: CACSPTTAYGYTF. Here the CDR3 DNA reads TGTGCCTGCAGCCCTACAACAGCCTATGGCTACACCTTC.

Remarks on this clonotype: With a much larger clone just one base away, this may be a read error. CDR3 sequence: CVSTQQGNTEAFF. CDR3 nucleotides: TGTGTCAGCACGCAACAGGGGAACACTGAAGCTTTCTTT. This rearrangement joins TRBV28 to TRBJ1-1; maybe TRBD1 (6 bases). This CDR3 comprises 13 residues. From germline, CDR1 is MDHEN and CDR2 SYDVKM.

Comment on this clonotype: As the CDR3 is not closed by the conserved phenylalanine or tryptophan, this likely results from a read error. V gene TRBV14 combines with J gene TRBJ1-2, with D unresolved. Deletions cut 1 base from V and 8 bases from J, with 17 bases between. Germline CDR1 SGHDN, CDR2 FVKESK. The CDR3 extends over 15 amino acids. CDR3 nucleotide sequence: TGTGCCAGCAGCCAAGGAGGAGTCGAGACGAAAGGCTACACCTTA. Encoded protein: CASSQGGVETKGYTL.

The V and J genes are TRBV11-1 and TRBJ2-1; 14 bases agree with TRBD2. Germline V lookup: CDR1 SGHAT, CDR2 FQDESV (reference sequence). The CDR3 covers 17 residues. J was trimmed by 5 bases and V by 5 bases; bases with no gene match: 8. CDR3 loop: CASSTGLAGEIDNEQFF. The CDR3 region has the DNA TGTGCCAGCAGCACGGGACTAGCGGGAGAAATTGACAATGAGCAGTTCTTC. Together with reference TRBV11-1 and TRBJ2-1, the CDR3 gives the full variable domain: EAEVAQSPRYKITEKSQAVAFWCDPISGHATLYWYRQILGQGPELLVQFQDESVVDDSQLPKDRFSAERLKGVDSTLKIQPAELGDSAMYLCASSTGLAGEIDNEQFFGPGTRLTVL.

In its sample, this clonotype was seen once. The junction departs from the called germline gene at one end, perhaps through a read error. V usage is TRBV11-2 and J usage is TRBJ2-5; 10 bases map to TRBD2. In germline, CDR1 is SGHAT, CDR2 FQNNGV. The CDR3 length is 18 residues. CDR3 bases: TGTGCCAGCAGCTTACGTCCTGGACTAGCGGTGTGCCAAGAAACCCAGTACTTC. Its translation is CASSLRPGLAVCQETQYF.

The chain links TRBV19 to TRBJ2-5; possibly TRBD1 for D (5 bases). The germline V gene has CDR1 LNHDA and CDR2 SQIVND (reference sequence). The V end lost 3 bases, the J end lost 5 bases, and 13 bases lay between the germline ends. The CDR3 contains 14 residues. The CDR3 DNA reads as TGTGCCAGTAGTATCGGTGCAAAGGGGGAGACCCAGTACTTC. Its translation is CASSIGAKGETQYF.

With respect to this clonotype: One end of the junction fails to match germline, which may point to a read error. This chain joins TRBV11-2 and TRBJ2-7; weak D call: TRBD2 (5 bases). Germline CDR1 is SGHAT and CDR2 is FQNNGV. CDR3 length: 15 amino acids. The CDR3 sequence: CASSLDVGNSYEQYF. CDR3 bases: TGTGCCAGCAGCTTAGACGTCGGGAATAGCTACGAGCAATACTTC.